These T cell receptor beta chains were read from a single sample in a study of radiotherapy plus CTLA-4 blockade in lung cancer. The assay was immunoSEQ multiplex PCR, and TCRdb's table has in-frame clones only and misses some. The sample records about 88,000 clones, 72% being singletons. This sample comprised peripheral blood, obtained from a patient treated with radiotherapy plus ipilimumab. All receptors derive from a human donor with non-small cell lung cancer that progressed on radiotherapy plus ipilimumab. Both conserved end residues are part of each CDR3. Fields, in order: V gene, clone size, J gene, D gene, CDR3 DNA, CDR3 protein. A D gene is named only where the DNA matches it firmly. The size field is filled for only some rows; it gives once, few, many or a size class.

V gene: TRBV6-1; clone size: .; J gene: TRBJ2-2; D gene: TRBD1; CDR3 DNA: TGTGCCAGCAGCCGACAGGGGGCGTTAGTCGGGGAGCTGTTTTTT; CDR3 protein: CASSRQGALVGELFF
V gene: TRBV5-1; clone size: .; J gene: TRBJ1-1; D gene: .; CDR3 DNA: TGCGCCAGCAGCTTGGGGGCAGGGCCGAACACTGAAGCTTTCTTT; CDR3 protein: CASSLGAGPNTEAFF
V gene: TRBV7-9; clone size: .; J gene: TRBJ1-2; D gene: .; CDR3 DNA: TGTGCCAGCGTCGGGGGCGCGGACTATGGCTACACCTTC; CDR3 protein: CASVGGADYGYTF
V gene: TRBV5-1; clone size: .; J gene: TRBJ2-5; D gene: .; CDR3 DNA: TGCGCCAGCAGCTTGGGTGGCAGAACGTCACAAGAGACCCAGTACTTC; CDR3 protein: CASSLGGRTSQETQYF
V gene: TRBV28; clone size: .; J gene: TRBJ2-1; D gene: TRBD1; CDR3 DNA: TGTGCCAGCAGTCTCAGACAGGGGGCCTTCAATGAGCAGTTCTTC; CDR3 protein: CASSLRQGAFNEQFF
V gene: TRBV6-5; clone size: .; J gene: TRBJ1-1; D gene: .; CDR3 DNA: TGTGCCAGCAGTCGGGGAACGATGAACACTGAAGCTTTCTTT; CDR3 protein: CASSRGTMNTEAFF
V gene: TRBV28; clone size: few; J gene: TRBJ2-1; D gene: .; CDR3 DNA: TGTGCCAGCAGTTCGGACCTTCCCCCTCCCTACAATGAGCAGTTCTTC; CDR3 protein: CASSSDLPPPYNEQFF
V gene: TRBV7-9; clone size: few; J gene: TRBJ2-5; D gene: .; CDR3 DNA: TGTGCCAGCAGCTTAGTTGCCCACCAGGGGGGAGGCGAGACCCAGTACTTC; CDR3 protein: CASSLVAHQGGGETQYF
V gene: TRBV27; clone size: .; J gene: TRBJ2-7; D gene: .; CDR3 DNA: TGTGCCAGCAGATCCTTGGACAGACCAGAGCAGTACTTC; CDR3 protein: CASRSLDRPEQYF
V gene: TRBV10-3; clone size: .; J gene: TRBJ2-7; D gene: TRBD1; CDR3 DNA: TGTGCCATCAGTGGCCCTTCTGGGACAGCTAACTACGAGCAGTACTTC; CDR3 protein: CAISGPSGTANYEQYF
V gene: TRBV6-5; clone size: .; J gene: TRBJ2-7; D gene: .; CDR3 DNA: TGTGCCAGCAGTTACTCGAGAGGCGAGCAGTACTTC; CDR3 protein: CASSYSRGEQYF
V gene: TRBV6-1; clone size: .; J gene: TRBJ1-2; D gene: .; CDR3 DNA: TGTGCCAGCAGTTTGGGTACGGGAATCCGCTACACCTTC; CDR3 protein: CASSLGTGIRYTF
V gene: TRBV27; clone size: .; J gene: TRBJ1-1; D gene: .; CDR3 DNA: TGTGCCAGCAGACTGCTGACGGGGACTGAAGCTTTCTTT; CDR3 protein: CASRLLTGTEAFF
V gene: TRBV6-4; clone size: .; J gene: TRBJ1-5; D gene: TRBD1; CDR3 DNA: TGTGCCAGCGGTACGGGACAGGGTTTGCATCAGCCCCAGCATTTT; CDR3 protein: CASGTGQGLHQPQHF
V gene: TRBV6-1; clone size: .; J gene: TRBJ1-4; D gene: TRBD1; CDR3 DNA: TGTGCCAGCAGTTCGGGACAGGGGGCTGAAAAACTGTTTTTT; CDR3 protein: CASSSGQGAEKLFF
V gene: TRBV18; clone size: .; J gene: TRBJ2-7; D gene: .; CDR3 DNA: TGTGCCAGCTCACTAACAGGGTTAAACGAGCAGTACTTC; CDR3 protein: CASSLTGLNEQYF
V gene: TRBV5-1; clone size: .; J gene: TRBJ2-3; D gene: TRBD2; CDR3 DNA: TGCGCCAGCAGTTTGTCGACTAGCGCCTACACAGATACGCAGTATTTT; CDR3 protein: CASSLSTSAYTDTQYF
V gene: TRBV6-6; clone size: .; J gene: TRBJ1-2; D gene: .; CDR3 DNA: TGTGCCGGGGGGGCGAGCGCCTATGGCTACACCTTC; CDR3 protein: CAGGASAYGYTF
V gene: TRBV16; clone size: .; J gene: TRBJ1-1; D gene: TRBD1; CDR3 DNA: TGTGCCAGCAGCCAAAATGGACCATTCAAGGGGGCACCGAACACTGAAGCTTTCTTT; CDR3 protein: CASSQNGPFKGAPNTEAFF
V gene: TRBV2; clone size: once; J gene: TRBJ1-5; D gene: .; CDR3 DNA: TGTGCCAGCAGTGCCATGGACAGTTATCAGCCCCAGCATTTT; CDR3 protein: CASSAMDSYQPQHF
V gene: TRBV5-1; clone size: .; J gene: TRBJ2-7; D gene: .; CDR3 DNA: TGCGCCAGCTCGACAGGAGCCTACGAGCAGTACTTC; CDR3 protein: CASSTGAYEQYF
V gene: TRBV19; clone size: .; J gene: TRBJ2-1; D gene: TRBD2; CDR3 DNA: TGTGCCAGTAGTATCGGTACTAGCGGGAACAATGAGCAGTTCTTC; CDR3 protein: CASSIGTSGNNEQFF
V gene: TRBV14; clone size: .; J gene: TRBJ2-3; D gene: TRBD2; CDR3 DNA: TGTGCCAGCAGCCAACGACTAGCGGGGGCGGATACGCAGTATTTT; CDR3 protein: CASSQRLAGADTQYF
V gene: TRBV7-2; clone size: .; J gene: TRBJ2-5; D gene: .; CDR3 DNA: TGTGCCAGCAGACGCAGGAGGGGAGGACAAGAGACCCAGTACTTC; CDR3 protein: CASRRRRGGQETQYF
V gene: TRBV7-9; clone size: few; J gene: TRBJ1-2; D gene: .; CDR3 DNA: TGTGCCAGCAGCTTACTGGCAGGGAGGGACTATGGCTACACCTTC; CDR3 protein: CASSLLAGRDYGYTF
V gene: TRBV29-1; clone size: few; J gene: TRBJ1-4; D gene: .; CDR3 DNA: TGCAGTCCGAGGATTCGGGGACTGTTTTTT; CDR3 protein: CSPRIRGLFF
V gene: TRBV9; clone size: few; J gene: TRBJ1-1; D gene: .; CDR3 DNA: TGTGCCAGCAGCGATAACAGGAACACTGAAGCTTTCTTT; CDR3 protein: CASSDNRNTEAFF
V gene: TRBV9; clone size: few; J gene: TRBJ1-3; D gene: .; CDR3 DNA: TGTGCCAGCAGCGTAGCCGGCTCTGGAAACACCATATATTTT; CDR3 protein: CASSVAGSGNTIYF
V gene: TRBV15; clone size: .; J gene: TRBJ1-5; D gene: .; CDR3 DNA: TGTGCCACCAGGGCGGACACCTTAAGCAATCAGCCCCAGCATTTT; CDR3 protein: CATRADTLSNQPQHF
V gene: TRBV30; clone size: .; J gene: TRBJ1-2; D gene: TRBD1; CDR3 DNA: TGTGCCTGGACTCCAGGAGACAGGGAGAACTATGGCTACACCTTC; CDR3 protein: CAWTPGDRENYGYTF
V gene: TRBV14; clone size: .; J gene: TRBJ2-5; D gene: .; CDR3 DNA: TGTGCCAGCAGCCTGGCGTCTAAGACCCAGTACTTC; CDR3 protein: CASSLASKTQYF
V gene: TRBV4-3; clone size: .; J gene: TRBJ1-1; D gene: .; CDR3 DNA: TGCGCCAGCAGCCAAGAGTACCCGGTGAACACTGAAGCTTTCTTT; CDR3 protein: CASSQEYPVNTEAFF
V gene: TRBV27; clone size: .; J gene: TRBJ2-7; D gene: .; CDR3 DNA: TGTGCCACCCAGAGGGGGAACGGCTACGAGCAGTACTTC; CDR3 protein: CATQRGNGYEQYF
V gene: TRBV27; clone size: .; J gene: TRBJ2-7; D gene: .; CDR3 DNA: TGTGCCAGCAGTTTCCAAGCCGGGCAGGGACCATACGAGCAGTACTTC; CDR3 protein: CASSFQAGQGPYEQYF
V gene: TRBV27; clone size: .; J gene: TRBJ2-7; D gene: TRBD2; CDR3 DNA: TGTGCCAGCAGTCGCGGGGGGGCCTTATACGAGCAGTACTTC; CDR3 protein: CASSRGGALYEQYF
V gene: TRBV5-4; clone size: .; J gene: TRBJ1-2; D gene: .; CDR3 DNA: TGTGCCAGCAGCCGAACAGCTATCTATGGCTACACCTTC; CDR3 protein: CASSRTAIYGYTF
V gene: TRBV5-4; clone size: .; J gene: TRBJ2-5; D gene: TRBD1; CDR3 DNA: TGTGCCAGCAGCCCTGGGGGGAACAGGGGGAAAGAGACCCAGTACTTC; CDR3 protein: CASSPGGNRGKETQYF
V gene: TRBV4-1; clone size: .; J gene: TRBJ1-2; D gene: .; CDR3 DNA: TGCGCCAGCAGCCAAGAGCCCAGGGAAGAGAACTATGGCTACACCTTC; CDR3 protein: CASSQEPREENYGYTF
V gene: TRBV7-9; clone size: medium-sized; J gene: TRBJ1-1; D gene: TRBD1; CDR3 DNA: TGTGCCAGCAGCTTTCAGGGGGATACTGAAGCTTTCTTT; CDR3 protein: CASSFQGDTEAFF
V gene: TRBV5-1; clone size: few; J gene: TRBJ2-1; D gene: .; CDR3 DNA: TGCGCCAGCAGCTTTAGCCCTAACCCCAATGAGCAGTTCTTC; CDR3 protein: CASSFSPNPNEQFF
V gene: TRBV30; clone size: .; J gene: TRBJ2-3; D gene: .; CDR3 DNA: TGTGCCGGGGGGTCGGGGGACGGGGGAACAGATACGCAGTATTTT; CDR3 protein: CAGGSGDGGTDTQYF
V gene: TRBV30; clone size: once; J gene: TRBJ1-6; D gene: .; CDR3 DNA: TGTGCCTGGAGACCTGACAGGAGGATAGGGTCACCCCTCCACTTT; CDR3 protein: CAWRPDRRIGSPLHF
V gene: TRBV5-1; clone size: once; J gene: TRBJ2-5; D gene: .; CDR3 DNA: TGCGCCAGCAGCTTGGCCCTAGAGCTGGAGACCCAGTACTTC; CDR3 protein: CASSLALELETQYF
V gene: TRBV7-8; clone size: .; J gene: TRBJ1-1; D gene: .; CDR3 DNA: TGTGCCAGCACAGGACACGGTGGTAATACTGAAGCTTTCTTT; CDR3 protein: CASTGHGGNTEAFF
V gene: TRBV5-1; clone size: .; J gene: TRBJ2-1; D gene: TRBD2; CDR3 DNA: TGCGCCAGCAGCTTGAGGGCCCGTAGCGGGGGTAGGGCCAATGAGCAGTTCTTC; CDR3 protein: CASSLRARSGGRANEQFF
V gene: TRBV6-5; clone size: .; J gene: TRBJ2-7; D gene: .; CDR3 DNA: TGTGCCAGCAGATTGACAGAGTCCTACGAGCAGTACTTC; CDR3 protein: CASRLTESYEQYF
V gene: TRBV10-3; clone size: .; J gene: TRBJ2-1; D gene: .; CDR3 DNA: TGTGCCATCAGTGAGTCGAGGGGCGGGGTTGGCTACAATGAGCAGTTCTTC; CDR3 protein: CAISESRGGVGYNEQFF